These 21 T cell receptor beta chains share one sample of origin, sequenced in a study of PD-L1 blockade in urothelial cancer. The time point was: pretreatment peripheral blood. The data were produced by immunoSEQ multiplex PCR, yet TCRdb's version contains in-frame clones alone and is incomplete. The table lists some 52,000 clones, around 80% of them singletons. The specimen was PBMCs, collected around atezolizumab (anti-PD-L1) treatment. All receptors come from a man aged 65 to 79 with urothelial cancer.

Written as DNA, the CDR3 is TGTGCCAGTAGTAAGGACAGTTTATCCTACGAGCAGTACTTC. Protein sequence: CASSKDSLSYEQYF. This chain connects TRBV19 to TRBJ2-7; perhaps TRBD1 as D (6 bases). The CDR3 length is 14 residues. V shed 4 bases and J shed 1 base, with 11 bases lying between them. CDR1 is LNHDA, CDR2 SQIVND, per germline (reference sequence).

The chain couples TRBV28 to TRBJ1-4; 7 positions agree with TRBD1. Germline assignment: CDR1 MDHEN and CDR2 SYDVKM. This CDR3 has 15 amino acids. The J segment lost 6 bases and the V segment lost 6 bases, leaving 10 bases of the junction unmatched. CDR3 sequence: CASRSTGVSHEKLFF. Written as DNA, the CDR3 is TGTGCCAGCAGAAGTACAGGGGTCTCTCATGAAAAACTGTTTTTT.

The V gene is TRBV6-5, the J gene TRBJ2-2, with D perhaps matching TRBD1 (5 bases). Germline values: CDR1 MNHEY, CDR2 SVGAGI. Trimming pared 8 bases from V and 3 bases from J, leaving 16 bases between. The CDR3 spans 15 residues. The CDR3 spells CASRRVRVDTGELFF. CDR3 sequence (DNA): TGTGCCAGCCGACGAGTCAGGGTTGACACCGGGGAGCTGTTTTTT.

The V and J genes are TRBV9 and TRBJ1-2, with TRBD1 identical over 10 bases. Germline CDR1 is SGDLS and CDR2 is YYNGEE. The CDR3 is 16 residues long. The V gene end was trimmed by 4 bases and the J gene end by 6 bases; junction bases not matched to a gene: 12. The CDR3 sequence: CASSPGTGEGGDGYTF. The CDR3 DNA sequence: TGTGCCAGCAGCCCCGGGACAGGGGAGGGAGGTGATGGCTACACCTTC.

The V call is TRBV5-5, the J call TRBJ1-6; D is uncertain. CDR3 length: 15 amino acids. Germline V lookup: CDR1 SGHKS, CDR2 YYEKEE (reference sequence). Trimming cost V 1 base and J 7 bases, with 12 bases left between them. CDR3 coding DNA: TGTGCCAGCAGCTTGATGTCTCCTCGGAATTCACCCCTCCACTTT. This translates into CASSLMSPRNSPLHF.

The rearrangement uses TRBV6-5 and TRBJ1-4, with D unclear. The CDR3 has 16 amino acids. In germline, CDR1 is MNHEY, CDR2 SVGAGI. The germline V and J ends were trimmed by 2 bases and 6 bases, with 16 bases remaining between them. The CDR3: CASSYVVGLGDEKLFF. The CDR3 DNA sequence: TGTGCCAGCAGTTACGTCGTTGGGTTGGGAGATGAAAAACTGTTTTTT.

The chain is built from TRBV9 and TRBJ1-5; D gene uncertain. Germline CDR1 reads SGDLS; CDR2 reads YYNGEE. V lost 2 bases and J lost 1, with 10 bases in between. The CDR3 length is 15 residues. The CDR3 sequence: CASSVGVESNQPQHF. CDR3 sequence (DNA): TGTGCCAGCAGCGTCGGGGTAGAAAGCAATCAGCCCCAGCATTTT.

The chain joins TRBV5-4 to TRBJ2-5; TRBD2 agrees at 7 bases. The V and J ends lost 2 bases and 2 bases, in that order; junction bases with no gene match: 9. The CDR3 is 16 residues long. Germline CDR1 is SGHNT and CDR2 is YYREEE (reference sequence). This CDR3 reads CASSFSLAAPQETQYF. CDR3 DNA sequence: TGTGCCAGCAGCTTCTCCCTAGCGGCCCCACAAGAGACCCAGTACTTC.

This sequence joins TRBV7-9 and TRBJ1-2; a possible D gene is TRBD1 (5 bases). CDR3 length equals 13 residues. Between the trimmed V and J ends, which lost 5 bases and 4 bases, there was a span of 11 bases. CDR1 and CDR2 (germline): SEHNR, FQNEAQ (reference sequence). The CDR3: CASSKLGLYGYTF. CDR3 DNA sequence: TGTGCCAGCAGCAAGCTGGGACTCTATGGCTACACCTTC.

This chain links TRBV5-1 with TRBJ2-5; D might be TRBD2 (7 bases). This CDR3 has 17 residues. V was trimmed by 2 bases and J by 2 bases, leaving 19 bases between them. Germline lookup yields CDR1 SGHRS and CDR2 YFSETQ. The CDR3 DNA reads as TGCGCCAGCAGCTTAGGGGGGGCAGGTTGGAGACAAGAGACCCAGTACTTC. Translation: CASSLGGAGWRQETQYF.

V is TRBV7-2 and J is TRBJ2-7; no firm D call. V was cut by 3 bases and J by 2 bases, with 8 bases left in between. This CDR3 region has 13 residues. The germline gives CDR1 SGHTA, CDR2 FQGNSA. CDR3 DNA: TGTGCCAGCAGCTTGACTTCAACCTACGAGCAGTACTTC. Protein sequence: CASSLTSTYEQYF. Looking up the rest from reference TRBV7-2 and TRBJ2-7 gives the full variable domain: GAGVSQSPSNKVTEKGKDVELRCDPISGHTALYWYRQSLGQGLEFLIYFQGNSAPDKSGLPSDRFSAERTGGSVSTLTIQRTQQEDSAVYLCASSLTSTYEQYFGPGTRLTVT.

The CDR3 sequence: CASSSADRVDYGYTF. CDR3 nucleotides: TGTGCCAGCAGTTCCGCGGACAGGGTAGACTATGGCTACACCTTC. J is TRBJ1-2 and V is TRBV28; 8 bases agree with TRBD1. J was trimmed by 3 bases and V by 4 bases; bases with no gene match: 7. The CDR3 is made up of 15 amino acids. The germline V gene encodes CDR1 MDHEN and CDR2 SYDVKM.

The V and J genes are TRBV30 and TRBJ2-7, with TRBD2 as a possible D gene (7 bases). Germline CDR1 and CDR2: GTSNPN and SVGIG (reference sequence). With 5 bases removed from V and 0 bases from J, the gap between germline ends came to 11 bases. This CDR3 has 13 residues. CDR3 region: CAWGGGDSYEQYF. CDR3 sequence (DNA): TGTGCCTGGGGAGGGGGGGACTCCTACGAGCAGTACTTC.

The chain joins TRBV4-1 to TRBJ2-5; D is possibly TRBD1 (6 bases). The ends were cut back, 2 bases at V and 2 bases at J, with 15 bases in the middle. The CDR3 has 16 residues. The V gene's germline CDR1 is MGHRA and CDR2 YSYEKL. Written as DNA, the CDR3 is TGCGCCAGCAGCCAAAACGGCCGGACAGCGCAAGAGACCCAGTACTTC. It translates to CASSQNGRTAQETQYF.

The V call is TRBV11-1, the J call TRBJ2-2; 8 nucleotides align to TRBD2. J gave up 7 bases and V 3 bases, and 4 bases lay outside the gene matches. From germline, CDR1 is SGHAT and CDR2 FQDESV (reference sequence). The CDR3 runs 14 residues. The CDR3: CASSFSGTGGELFF. The DNA of the CDR3 is TGTGCCAGCAGCTTTAGCGGGACGGGCGGGGAGCTGTTTTTT.

J is TRBJ2-7 and V is TRBV27; TRBD2 aligns across 14 bases. V lost 6 bases to trimming and J lost 4 bases; unmatched junction nucleotides: 5. This CDR3 region has 15 residues. Germline assignment: CDR1 MNHEY and CDR2 SMNVEV (reference sequence). This CDR3 reads CASRRGTSGSYEQYF. CDR3 DNA sequence: TGTGCCAGCAGACGCGGGACTAGCGGGAGTTACGAGCAGTACTTC.

This clone was detected a few times. This chain connects TRBV15 to TRBJ2-1, with TRBD2 as a possible D gene (6 bases). Germline V gene sequence: CDR1 LNHNV, CDR2 YYDKDF (reference sequence). Trimming removed 1 base from V and 5 bases from J, with 12 bases in between. The CDR3 totals 15 residues. Here the CDR3 reads CATSRAGDWDNEQFF. The CDR3 DNA sequence: TGTGCCACCAGCAGAGCGGGGGATTGGGACAATGAGCAGTTCTTC. The full variable domain, with the rest looked up from reference TRBV15 and TRBJ2-1, is DAMVIQNPRYQVTQFGKPVTLSCSQTLNHNVMYWYQQKSSQAPKLLFHYYDKDFNNEADTPDNFQSRRPNTSFCFLDIRSPGLGDTAMYLCATSRAGDWDNEQFFGPGTRLTVL.

V and J are TRBV19 and TRBJ2-7; TRBD1 agrees at 11 bases. The CDR3 is 14 amino acids. The V segment lost 6 bases and the J segment 6 bases; nucleotides outside the gene matches: 7. Per the germline V gene, CDR1 is LNHDA and CDR2 is SQIVND (reference sequence). CDR3 DNA sequence: TGTGCCAGTAGGCCCCAGGACAGGGGGCTCGAGCAGTACTTC. It yields the protein CASRPQDRGLEQYF.

The chain couples TRBV10-1 to TRBJ1-1, with D uncertain. CDR1 and CDR2 (germline): WNHNN, SYGVQD (reference sequence). V was shortened by 5 bases and J by 4 bases, with 11 bases between the two germline ends. The CDR3 covers 13 residues. The CDR3 loop reads CASSTGFGTEAFF. CDR3 DNA: TGCGCCAGCAGTACGGGGTTCGGCACTGAAGCTTTCTTT.

This chain connects TRBV9 to TRBJ2-7, with D perhaps TRBD1 (6 bases). The V end was cut by 4 bases, the J end by 2 bases, with 16 bases between. Germline V CDR1 and CDR2: SGDLS, YYNGEE. This CDR3 region has 15 residues. DNA of the CDR3: TGTGCCAGCAGCCCCGGCCCAGGGGCGGCCTACGAGCAGTACTTC. This translates into CASSPGPGAAYEQYF.

This chain joins TRBV30 and TRBJ2-1; 8 bases are a match to TRBD2. Germline CDR1 reads GTSNPN; CDR2 reads SVGIG (reference sequence). The CDR3 has 16 residues. V gave up 2 bases and J gave up 1 base; unmatched junction bases: 7. CDR3 sequence reads: CAWSTNGRVSYNEQFF. CDR3 DNA: TGTGCCTGGAGTACTAACGGGAGGGTGTCCTACAATGAGCAGTTCTTC.